Following are 12 T cell receptor beta chains from one sample sequenced in a study of T cells after yellow fever vaccination. TCRdb independently ran MiXCR on the 5' RACE reads; one entry per CDR3 protein. The sample yields more than 95,000 distinct CDR3 sequences, about 16% seen once. The material sequenced was CD8+ T cells sorted from PBMCs, taken 5 days after the yellow fever booster vaccination. The receptors derive from a man in his late teens or twenties who received the YFV17D yellow fever vaccine.

This chain joins TRBV12-3 or TRBV12-4 and TRBJ2-3; 7 nucleotides match TRBD2. Trimming took 3 bases from V and 2 from J; bases not matched to a gene: 8. This CDR3 has 16 amino acids. The CDR3 nucleotides are TGTGCCAGCAGTTTTTTCCTAGCGGATCTCACAGATACGCAGTATTTT. It encodes CASSFFLADLTDTQYF.

This clonotype occurred a few times. This chain uses TRBV18 with TRBJ1-2; no firm D call. Trimming pared 3 bases from V and 4 bases from J, leaving 9 bases between. Looked up from germline, CDR1 is KGHSH and CDR2 is LQKENI. The CDR3 loop spans 13 amino acids. The CDR3 spells CASSPGQFYGYTF. CDR3 DNA sequence: TGTGCCAGCTCACCTGGGCAGTTCTATGGCTACACCTTC.

V gene TRBV11-2 combines with J gene TRBJ1-5; TRBD1 agrees at 8 bases. Germline values: CDR1 SGHAT, CDR2 FQNNGV. This CDR3 spans 15 amino acids. The V and J ends lost 5 bases and 4 bases, in that order; junction bases with no gene match: 7. This CDR3 reads CASSITGGVNQPQHF. Here the CDR3 DNA reads TGTGCCAGCAGCATCACAGGGGGAGTAAATCAGCCCCAGCATTTT. The entire variable domain, with the rest obtained from reference TRBV11-2 and TRBJ1-5, is as follows: EAGVAQSPRYKIIEKRQSVAFWCNPISGHATLYWYQQILGQGPKLLIQFQNNGVVDDSQLPKDRFSAERLKGVDSTLKIQPAKLEDSAVYLCASSITGGVNQPQHFGDGTRLSIL.

This clonotype has a handful of counts. J is TRBJ2-6 and V is TRBV12-3 or TRBV12-4; D may be TRBD2 (5 bases). This CDR3 region has 15 residues. The ends were cut back, 7 bases at V and 3 bases at J, with 13 bases in the middle. The CDR3: CASTLTGIGANVLTF. The DNA for the CDR3 is TGTGCCAGCACCCTTACCGGGATTGGGGCCAACGTCCTGACTTTC.

This clonotype was counted between two and nine times. The J gene is TRBJ2-6, the V gene TRBV12-3 or TRBV12-4; tentative D call: TRBD2 (6 bases). Trimming left V 8 bases short and J 4 bases short, with 15 bases between. The CDR3 contains 15 residues. The CDR3 loop is CASAGGTYGANVLTF. The CDR3 nucleotides read TGTGCCAGCGCTGGGGGGACTTACGGGGCCAACGTCCTGACTTTC.

The gene calls are TRBV19 and TRBJ1-2, with a possible D match to TRBD1 (5 bases). V lost 4 bases and J lost 8, with 20 bases in between. The length of the CDR3 is 15 residues. Looked up from germline, CDR1 is LNHDA and CDR2 is SQIVND (reference sequence). This CDR3 is CASSTGRSGAEGYTF. The CDR3 DNA follows: TGTGCCAGTAGTACAGGTCGTTCTGGGGCGGAAGGCTACACCTTC.

This clonotype was observed many times. CDR3 in amino acids: CASSKSTVSNQPQHF. CDR3 nucleotides: TGTGCCAGCAGTAAGAGTACGGTTAGCAATCAGCCCCAGCATTTT. This chain connects TRBV2 to TRBJ1-5; D is unclear. V shed 5 bases and J shed 0 bases, with 11 bases lying between them. CDR3 length: 15 residues. Germline-derived CDR1 and CDR2 are SNHLY and FYNNEI.

J is TRBJ2-2 and V is TRBV3-1; D uncertain. This CDR3 is 14 amino acids long. V was cut by 0 bases and J by 4 bases, with 6 bases left in between. Germline V CDR1 and CDR2: LGHDT, YNNKEL (reference sequence). The CDR3 sequence: CASSQELGTGELFF. DNA for the CDR3: TGTGCCAGCAGCCAAGAGCTGGGCACCGGGGAGCTGTTTTTT.

The chain joins TRBV4-1 to TRBJ2-5; TRBD2 agrees at 11 bases. CDR1 and CDR2 from the germline V gene are MGHRA and YSYEKL. The CDR3 runs 16 residues. The J segment lost 2 bases and the V segment lost 2 bases, leaving 4 bases of the junction unmatched. The CDR3 sequence is CASSQLGLAEQETQYF. CDR3 coding DNA: TGCGCCAGCAGCCAATTGGGACTAGCGGAACAAGAGACCCAGTACTTC.

This chain links TRBV5-4 with TRBJ2-4; TRBD1 matches at 9 bases. CDR1 and CDR2 (germline): SGHNT, YYREEE (reference sequence). This CDR3 is built from 16 residues. The trim removed 1 base at V and 3 bases at J, leaving 5 bases unmatched. The CDR3 sequence: CASSLNDRGYKNIQYF. For the CDR3, the DNA is TGTGCCAGCAGCTTGAATGACAGGGGGTACAAAAACATTCAGTACTTC.

The chain carries TRBV20-1 and TRBJ2-5; possibly TRBD2 for D (6 bases). CDR3 length: 14 amino acids. With 2 bases removed from V and 5 bases from J, the gap between germline ends came to 15 bases. Germline assignment: CDR1 DFQATT and CDR2 SNEGSKA (reference sequence). In nucleotides, the CDR3 is TGCAGTGCTAGACGACGGGGGTTGGTGGAGACCCAGTACTTC. This translates into CSARRRGLVETQYF.

This clonotype was found a few times. The chain links TRBV4-3 to TRBJ2-3, with 9 positions matching TRBD2. V gave up 2 bases and J gave up 2 bases; unmatched junction bases: 8. Germline CDR1 and CDR2: LGHNA and YSLEER. CDR3 length: 17 residues. CDR3: CASSQLAGSALTDTQYF. The CDR3 bases are TGCGCCAGCAGCCAACTAGCGGGGTCTGCACTCACAGATACGCAGTATTTT.